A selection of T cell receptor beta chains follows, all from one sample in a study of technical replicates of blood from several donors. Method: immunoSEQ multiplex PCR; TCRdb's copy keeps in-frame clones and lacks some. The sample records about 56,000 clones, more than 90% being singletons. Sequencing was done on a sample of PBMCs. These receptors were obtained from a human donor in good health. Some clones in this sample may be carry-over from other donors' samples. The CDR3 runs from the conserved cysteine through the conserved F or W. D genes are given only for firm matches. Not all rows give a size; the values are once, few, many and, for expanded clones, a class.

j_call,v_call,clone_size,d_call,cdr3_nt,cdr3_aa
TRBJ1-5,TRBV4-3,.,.,TGCGCCAGCAGCCAAGATGCGGGGATAGGAAATCAGCCCCAGCATTTT,CASSQDAGIGNQPQHF
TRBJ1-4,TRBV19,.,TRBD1,TGTGCCAGTAGTATTCAGGGGGGAAAACTGTTTTTT,CASSIQGGKLFF
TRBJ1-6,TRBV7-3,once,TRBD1,TGTGCCAGCAGCACGGCGAAGTTTGGGACAGCGAAGACGGATAATTCACCCCTCCACTTT,CASSTAKFGTAKTDNSPLHF
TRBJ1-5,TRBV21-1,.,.,TGTGCCAGCGTAGCAAACTGGAGGGGACGTTGGGATCAGCCCCAGCATTTT,CASVANWRGRWDQPQHF
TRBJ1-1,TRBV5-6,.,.,TGTGCCAGCAGCTCCGAAAGGGGAGGGGAAGCTTTCTTT,CASSSERGGEAFF
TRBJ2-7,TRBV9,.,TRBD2,TGTGCCAGCAGTCGGACTAGCGGGGGGGCCTACGAGCAGTACTTC,CASSRTSGGAYEQYF
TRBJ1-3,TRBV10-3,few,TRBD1,TGTGCCATCAGTAGCACCTTTGGGACAGGGGTGTCCTCTGGAAACACCATATATTTT,CAISSTFGTGVSSGNTIYF
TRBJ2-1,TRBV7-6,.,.,TGTGCCAGCAGCTGGGAACAGGGCCGCAATGAGCAGTTCTTC,CASSWEQGRNEQFF
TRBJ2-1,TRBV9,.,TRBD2,TGTGCCAGCGCGACTAGCGGGAGCTTGAAGGGGCAGTTCTTC,CASATSGSLKGQFF
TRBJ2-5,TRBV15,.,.,TGTGCCACCAGCACGCCTCAGGGAGAGACCCAGTACTTC,CATSTPQGETQYF
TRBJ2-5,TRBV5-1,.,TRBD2,TGCGCCAGCAGCATACAGCGGGGGCAAGAGACCCAGTACTTC,CASSIQRGQETQYF
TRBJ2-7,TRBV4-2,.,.,TGTGCCAGCAGCCCCGGACTACAGAACTACGAGCAGTACTTC,CASSPGLQNYEQYF
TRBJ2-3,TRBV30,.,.,TGTGCCTGGAGTGTAGCCAGGAGCACAGATACGCAGTATTTT,CAWSVARSTDTQYF
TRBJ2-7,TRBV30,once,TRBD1,TGTGCCTGGAGTCGGACAGGGGGCTACGAGCAGTACTTC,CAWSRTGGYEQYF
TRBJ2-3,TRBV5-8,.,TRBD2,TGTGCCAGCAGCGTTCGACTAGCTGTCCACACAGATACGCAGTATTTT,CASSVRLAVHTDTQYF
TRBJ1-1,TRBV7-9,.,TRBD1,TGTGCCAGCAGCGCCCGGGACAGGGCTTCGGCTTTCTTT,CASSARDRASAFF
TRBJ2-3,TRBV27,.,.,TGTGCCAGCAGTGAAGAGGTCGATGGCACAGATACGCAGTATTTT,CASSEEVDGTDTQYF
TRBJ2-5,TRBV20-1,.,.,TGCAGTGCACTGAGGGAAGAGACCCAGTACTTC,CSALREETQYF
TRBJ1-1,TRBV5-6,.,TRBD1,TGTGCCAGCAGCCTTATGGGACGTGGGACAGCTTCCCCCGAGTCTGATTTCTTT,CASSLMGRGTASPESDFF
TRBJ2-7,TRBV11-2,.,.,TGTGCCAGCAGCTCGGGACTTACCTACGAGCAGTACTTC,CASSSGLTYEQYF
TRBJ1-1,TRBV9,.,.,TGTGCCAGCAGCAGAAGTCGGGACACTGAAGCTTTCTTT,CASSRSRDTEAFF
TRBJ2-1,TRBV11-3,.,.,TGTGCCAGCAGCTTTGGGGGCCTATACAATGAGCAGTTCTTC,CASSFGGLYNEQFF